This T cell receptor beta chain derives from a study of fetal regulatory T cell absence and autoimmunity. About the study: Without clinical diabetes, IPEX patients showed exocrine pancreas autoimmunity. Findings and caveats of the study: Pancreas TCRs were oligoclonally enriched versus cord blood, some clones over 80-fold.

Of note for this clone: What it recognizes is unknown.

CDR3 length: 15 residues. Germline V gives CDR1 MNHEY, CDR2 SVGAGI. V lost 0 bases and J lost 2; bases outside the gene matches: 2. Sequencing was performed with immunoSEQ multiplex PCR; in TCRdb, only in-frame clones are kept and a portion is missing. This table holds 85,000 to 100,000 clones, 72% found once. This sequence originates from a male donor with IPEX syndrome. The chain is built from TRBV6-5 and TRBJ1-1; 8 nucleotides match TRBD1. The source material was pancreas tissue. Here the CDR3 reads CASSYSTGANTEAFF. The CDR3 DNA reads TGTGCCAGCAGTTACTCGACAGGGGCCAACACTGAAGCTTTCTTT.